This T cell receptor beta chain was found in a study of vaccination effects on CD4 cells after COVID-19. Antigen-specific CD4+ T cells were expanded with viral peptide pools in the ViraFEST assay before sequencing. The authors isolated CD4+ T cells after around 10 days of culture. Among the vaccine recipients, none had a prior SARS-CoV-2 infection, and nucleocapsid antibodies were negative. As concerns this clone: What it recognizes is unknown.

Whole-study findings and limits: No early post-infection timepoints were available in the study, which also included few convalescent patients.

Produced via immunoSEQ multiplex PCR; TCRdb's table is partial and in-frame only. The sample contains about 41,000 clones, more than 60% of which appear only once. V lost 7 bases, J lost 7 bases, and 23 bases lay in between. The CDR3 contains 15 residues. CDR1 and CDR2 (germline): SGHNT, YYREEE (reference sequence). The specimen comprised CD4+ T cells from PBMCs cultured with HCoV-OC43 spike peptides, sampled before COVID-19 vaccination. Subset described: HCoV-OC43 spike overlapping peptide pool stimulation. V gene TRBV5-4 combines with J gene TRBJ1-2, with D possibly matching TRBD1 (6 bases). This sequence originates from a human donor who received a COVID-19 vaccine. The CDR3 DNA reads as TGTGCCAGCCACCCGGCCGTGGGCAGGGGTTTTGGCTACACCTTC. Protein product: CASHPAVGRGFGYTF. The whole variable domain, remainder taken from reference TRBV5-4 and TRBJ1-2, is ETGVTQSPTHLIKTRGQQVTLRCSSQSGHNTVSWYQQALGQGPQFIFQYYREEENGRGNFPPRFSGLQFPNYSSELNVNALELDDSALYLCASHPAVGRGFGYTFGSGTRLTVV.